The entry that follows covers one TCR beta chain sequence. From the 5' RACE reads, TCRdb called clonotypes with MiXCR, one entry per CDR3 protein. The data show approximately 550,000 distinct CDR3 sequences, around an eighth seen once. These data are taken from a study of T cells after yellow fever vaccination. Germline V gene data show CDR1 as MNHEY and CDR2 as SVGAGI. The CDR3 is made up of 16 amino acids. The V end was cut by 0 bases, the J end by 2 bases, with 14 bases between. This material consisted of PBMCs, taken on the day of the yellow fever booster vaccination. The V call is TRBV6-5, the J call TRBJ2-7; TRBD1 or TRBD2 may be the D gene (7 bases each). The clonotype originates from a man aged 25 to 40 who received the YFV17D yellow fever vaccine. CDR3 bases: TGTGCCAGCAGTTACTCGACCAGGGGGGGCACCTACGAGCAGTACTTC. Translated: CASSYSTRGGTYEQYF.